The rows below give T cell receptor beta chains drawn from one sample of a study of blood T cell repertoires in COVID-19. Repertoires were generated with immunoSEQ multiplex PCR, while TCRdb's copy carries only in-frame clones and drops some. The profile shows around 200,000 clones, 87% of them singletons. Sequenced material: peripheral blood. The receptors stem from a man aged 55-75 years who had recovered from COVID-19. The CDR3 runs from the conserved cysteine through the conserved F or W. The D gene is left open where the match is weak. Size is stated for part of the rows, as once, few or many counts, or as a class when the clone is expanded.

V gene,CDR3 length,clone size,D gene,J gene,CDR3 DNA,CDR3 protein
TRBV2,15,NA,TRBD1,TRBJ2-7,TGTGCCAGCACCGGACAGGGGGCGACCTCCTACGAGCAGTACTTC,CASTGQGATSYEQYF
TRBV7-7,18,NA,TRBD2,TRBJ2-5,TGTGCCAGCAGCTCATTAGCGGGGGGGCCTGGTAGAAAAGAGACCCAGTACTTC,CASSSLAGGPGRKETQYF
TRBV6-5,13,NA,NA,TRBJ1-1,TGTGCCAGCAGACTACTACTCGGGAACGAAGCTTTCTTT,CASRLLLGNEAFF
TRBV6-2/TRBV6-3,17,NA,TRBD1,TRBJ2-2,TGTGCCAGCAGTTCCCTTATACAGGGGGCGCGAACCGGGGAGCTGTTTTTT,CASSSLIQGARTGELFF
TRBV19,13,NA,NA,TRBJ2-7,TGTGCCAGTAGTAAGGGGGAGTGGAACGAGCAGTACTTC,CASSKGEWNEQYF
TRBV6-5,15,NA,TRBD1,TRBJ2-1,TGTGCCAGCAGTTACGTGGGACAGATTAACAATGAGCAGTTCTTC,CASSYVGQINNEQFF
TRBV7-3,13,NA,NA,TRBJ2-1,TGTGCCAGCAGCTCACAGGTTTACAATGAGCAGTTCTTC,CASSSQVYNEQFF
TRBV10-2,14,NA,TRBD1,TRBJ1-5,TGCGCCAGCAGTGAGAACAGGGGGGATCAGCCCCAGCATTTT,CASSENRGDQPQHF
TRBV19,15,few,NA,TRBJ2-1,TGTGCCAGTAGTATACTGGGGACTGCCAACAATGAGCAGTTCTTC,CASSILGTANNEQFF
TRBV9,15,NA,NA,TRBJ1-4,TGTGCCAGCAGCTCCAGGACAGCCGGTTATGAAAAACTGTTTTTT,CASSSRTAGYEKLFF
TRBV29-1,15,NA,TRBD2,TRBJ2-1,TGCAGCGTGGGCCTTCTAGCGGGCTCCCTCAATGAGCAGTTCTTC,CSVGLLAGSLNEQFF
TRBV30,11,NA,NA,TRBJ2-1,TGTGCCTGGAGTGTAGGAGAAGGGCAGTTCTTC,CAWSVGEGQFF
TRBV28,15,NA,NA,TRBJ1-5,TGTGCCAGCAGTTTTGTCCAGGGGCCACATCAGCCCCAGCATTTT,CASSFVQGPHQPQHF
TRBV27,11,once,NA,TRBJ2-7,TGTGCCAGCAGTTTCGGCTACGAGCAGTACTTC,CASSFGYEQYF
TRBV11-2,13,NA,NA,TRBJ1-5,TGTGCCAGCAGCTTATTTGAGAATCAGCCCCAGCATTTT,CASSLFENQPQHF
TRBV6-7,17,NA,TRBD1,TRBJ1-2,TGTGCCAGCAGTTACTCGATAAACGACAGGGGGCGTTTGGGCTACACCTTC,CASSYSINDRGRLGYTF
TRBV7-3,16,NA,TRBD1,TRBJ2-2,TGTGCCAGCAGGGAAGGGACAGGGGTTTACACCGGGGAGCTGTTTTTT,CASREGTGVYTGELFF
TRBV5-4,15,NA,TRBD1,TRBJ1-4,TGTGCCAGCAGCTTGGCAGGGACAGGGGGAGAAAAACTGTTTTTT,CASSLAGTGGEKLFF
TRBV2,15,NA,NA,TRBJ1-5,TGTGCCAGCAATAGCAGGGGCTATAGCAATCAGCCCCAGCATTTT,CASNSRGYSNQPQHF
TRBV3-1/TRBV3-2,13,NA,NA,TRBJ2-5,TGTGCCAGCAGCCATGAGTCTTCGGAGACCCAGTACTTC,CASSHESSETQYF
TRBV5-1,16,NA,TRBD2,TRBJ2-5,TGCGCCAGCAGCGGCGCGGGGGGTCTGTACCAAGAGACCCAGTACTTC,CASSGAGGLYQETQYF
TRBV7-2,16,NA,NA,TRBJ2-1,TGTGCCAGCAGCTTAGTATCCAGGGGAGCCTACAATGAGCAGTTCTTC,CASSLVSRGAYNEQFF
TRBV2,18,NA,TRBD2,TRBJ2-1,TGTGCCAGCAGTGAAGAACGTGCAGGACTAGCGGGTTACCATGAGCAGTTCTTC,CASSEERAGLAGYHEQFF
TRBV5-1,15,NA,NA,TRBJ2-1,TGCGCCAGCAGCTTGGGCGGTGGCTCCTACAATGAGCAGTTCTTC,CASSLGGGSYNEQFF
TRBV30,13,NA,NA,TRBJ2-1,TGTGCCTGGAGTGTAATAGCGGAGGTTAGGCAGTTCTTC,CAWSVIAEVRQFF
TRBV3-1/TRBV3-2,12,NA,TRBD1,TRBJ1-2,TGTGCCAGCAGCTTACAGGGGGCCGGCTACACCTTC,CASSLQGAGYTF
TRBV18,15,few,NA,TRBJ1-6,TGTGCCAGCTCACCACGACAGGTTGAGGATTCACCCCTCCACTTT,CASSPRQVEDSPLHF
TRBV11-2,14,NA,NA,TRBJ2-5,TGTGCCAGCAGCTTGGCCTCTCGACAAGAGACCCAGTACTTC,CASSLASRQETQYF
TRBV3-1/TRBV3-2,16,once,TRBD2,TRBJ2-5,TGTGCCAGCAGCCAATGGGCTAGCGGGGGGTTAGGGACCCAGTACTTC,CASSQWASGGLGTQYF
TRBV19,15,NA,NA,TRBJ1-2,TGTGCCAGTAGCAATAGGTTGGACAGTTGGGCTGGCTACACCTTC,CASSNRLDSWAGYTF
TRBV11-2,15,NA,TRBD2,TRBJ2-5,TGTGCCAGCAGCCAACAACCACTAGCGGAGGGGACCCAGTACTTC,CASSQQPLAEGTQYF
TRBV7-2,16,once,NA,TRBJ1-2,TGTGCCAGCAGCTATTCAGAGGGAGACAACTATCGCGGCTACACCTTC,CASSYSEGDNYRGYTF
TRBV29-1,14,NA,NA,TRBJ1-6,TGCAGCGCCCGTCAGGAATCCTATAATTCACCCCTCCACTTT,CSARQESYNSPLHF
TRBV6-5,12,NA,NA,TRBJ2-1,TGTGCCAGCAGGGCGGATTGGGAGCTTGAGTTCTTC,CASRADWELEFF
TRBV27,14,NA,NA,TRBJ2-2,TGTGCCAGCAGTTTGATAACGGGAGCCGGGGAGCTGTTTTTT,CASSLITGAGELFF
TRBV18,18,NA,TRBD1,TRBJ1-4,TGTGCCAGCTCACCCGAACAGGGGTCAGGGGCAACTAATGAAAAACTGTTTTTT,CASSPEQGSGATNEKLFF
TRBV7-7,16,NA,TRBD2,TRBJ2-5,TGTGCCAGCAGAAGACTAGCGGGGGCACCCCAAGAGACCCAGTACTTC,CASRRLAGAPQETQYF
TRBV6-5,15,NA,NA,TRBJ2-6,TGTGCCAGCAGTTACGCGACAGAACTTGTTACCGTCCTGACTTTC,CASSYATELVTVLTF
TRBV5-6,13,NA,NA,TRBJ2-5,TGTGCCAGCAGCTTGCGAACGGGAGAGACCCAGTACTTC,CASSLRTGETQYF
TRBV9,18,few,TRBD1,TRBJ1-4,TGTGCCAGCAGCTCCACCGGGACAGGGGGACACCTTAATGAAAAACTGTTTTTT,CASSSTGTGGHLNEKLFF
TRBV25-1,15,NA,NA,TRBJ2-2,TGTGCCAGCAGTCAGGGTCTGGGGTTCACCGGGGAGCTGTTTTTT,CASSQGLGFTGELFF
TRBV30,14,NA,TRBD1,TRBJ1-1,TGTGCCTGGAACCTCGCGGGGACAGAGTACCGAGCTTTCTTT,CAWNLAGTEYRAFF
TRBV6-5,14,NA,TRBD1,TRBJ2-4,TGTGCCAGCAGGCTGACAGGGGGAGGAAACATTCAGTACTTC,CASRLTGGGNIQYF
TRBV7-6,13,NA,NA,TRBJ2-2,TGTGCCAGCAGCTCCCAGGAGGGGGGGGAGCTGTTTTTT,CASSSQEGGELFF
TRBV25-1,13,NA,NA,TRBJ2-7,TGTGCCAGCAGTGAATCGGGCGGGTCAGGGCAGTACTTC,CASSESGGSGQYF
TRBV7-3,14,NA,NA,TRBJ1-3,TGTGCCAGCAGCGCGCAGGCAGGTGGAAACACCATATATTTT,CASSAQAGGNTIYF
TRBV7-6,13,NA,NA,TRBJ2-5,TGTGCCAGCAGCCCCTTTCGAGGTGGGACCCAGTACTTC,CASSPFRGGTQYF
TRBV28,12,few,NA,TRBJ1-5,TGTGCTCTTTCCGGCCAGGGTCAGCCCCAGCATTTT,CALSGQGQPQHF